These 20 T cell receptor beta chains were sequenced from one sample in a study of cytomegalovirus exposure and HLA in healthy donors. Researchers ran the PCR with 60 Vbeta and 13 Jbeta primers. Here immunoSEQ multiplex PCR was the method, and the copy in TCRdb shows in-frame clones only, minus some. The data show fewer than 200,000 clones, 75% seen once. Material for sequencing was PBMCs. Receptor source: a woman in her 50s in good health and CMV-seropositive.

The V gene is TRBV29-1, the J gene TRBJ1-1; a possible D gene is TRBD1 (5 bases). In germline, CDR1 is SQVTM, CDR2 ANQGSEA. The CDR3 covers 13 residues. With 6 bases removed from V and 3 bases from J, the gap between germline ends came to 14 bases. DNA of the CDR3: TGCAGCGTGGGGCAGGACACCTACACTGAAGCTTTCTTT. Translated: CSVGQDTYTEAFF.

The table lists this clone with a count of one. This chain connects TRBV5-1 to TRBJ2-1; TRBD1 might be the D (5 bases). The CDR3 length is 15 residues. The V end lost 4 bases, the J end lost 4 bases, and 15 bases lay between the germline ends. Germline V lookup: CDR1 SGHRS, CDR2 YFSETQ. CDR3 coding DNA: TGCGCCAGCAGCCCAGACACCGACAGATACAATGAGCAGTTCTTC. Translating gives CASSPDTDRYNEQFF.

The V gene is TRBV6-5, the J gene TRBJ1-2; maybe TRBD1 (6 bases). The CDR3 extends over 14 amino acids. Germline V gene lookup returns CDR1 MNHEY and CDR2 SVGAGI. Trimming cost V 5 bases and J 4 bases, with 14 bases left between them. The CDR3 region has the DNA TGTGCCAGCAGTGAGAACAGGGCATCCTATGGCTACACCTTC. Its translation: CASSENRASYGYTF.

This chain links TRBV6-5 with TRBJ2-5, with D tentatively TRBD2 (5 bases). Judging by the DNA end, TRBJ2-7 fits better; the J call may be wrong. The CDR3 has 15 amino acids. The germline V gene has CDR1 MNHEY and CDR2 SVGAGI. The CDR3 is CASSSTFGGPYEQYF. CDR3 DNA: TGTGCCAGCAGTTCTACGTTTGGCGGGCCTTACGAGCAGTACTTC.

The chain combines TRBV2 with TRBJ2-7; 8 positions agree with TRBD1. This CDR3 spans 15 amino acids. The germline V gene has CDR1 SNHLY and CDR2 FYNNEI. J gave up 4 bases and V 8 bases, and 13 bases lay outside the gene matches. The CDR3 loop is CASSHFGTGGYEQYF. In nucleotides, the CDR3 is TGTGCCAGCTCCCATTTCGGAACAGGGGGATACGAGCAGTACTTC. Full variable domain (remainder filled in from reference TRBV2 and TRBJ2-7): EPEVTQTPSHQVTQMGQEVILRCVPISNHLYFYWYRQILGQKVEFLVSFYNNEISEKSEIFDDQFSVERPDGSNFTLKIRSTKLEDSAMYFCASSHFGTGGYEQYFGPGTRLTVT.

A word on this clone: The germline gene is not matched at one end of the junction; a read error may be the cause. The chain recombines TRBV5-1 with TRBJ2-7; tentative D call: TRBD1 (5 bases). The CDR3 spans 14 residues. From germline, CDR1 is SGHRS and CDR2 YFSETQ. The CDR3 region is CASSFRVSEYEQYF. CDR3 sequence (DNA): TGTGCCAGCAGCTTCAGGGTCTCAGAATACGAGCAGTACTTC.

This clone occurred a few times. The chain employs TRBV16 and TRBJ1-4; no firm D call. The CDR3 has 12 amino acids. Germline CDR1 and CDR2: KGHSY and FQNENV. Trimming took off 4 bases at V and 13 bases at J, with 13 bases between the two ends. The CDR3 nucleotides read TGTGCCAGCAGCCCAACTCGGGAGTTACTGTTTTTT. This translates into CASSPTRELLFF.

V and J are TRBV2 and TRBJ1-6; D not certain. The CDR3 covers 15 residues. In germline, CDR1 is SNHLY, CDR2 FYNNEI. V lost 4 bases, J lost 9 bases, and 16 bases lay in between. For the CDR3, the DNA is TGTGCCAGCAGTGGAGGGATCGCAAACAGTTCACCCCTCCACTTT. Protein: CASSGGIANSSPLHF.

With respect to this clone: Sequence at one end of the junction differs from germline and may be a read error. This chain links TRBV19 with TRBJ1-6; no firm D call. Germline V gives CDR1 LNHDA, CDR2 SQIVND (reference sequence). The CDR3 has 13 residues. The CDR3 coding sequence is TGTACCAGTAACTCGAACTATAATTCACCCCTCCACTTT. Its translation: CTSNSNYNSPLHF.

V and J are TRBV6-1 and TRBJ2-3, with a tentative D call TRBD2 (5 bases). CDR3 length equals 15 residues. Germline V gene lookup returns CDR1 MNHNS and CDR2 SASEGT. The V and J ends lost 6 bases and 0 bases respectively, with 13 bases between them. Written as DNA, the CDR3 is TGTGCCAGCAGCAGAACCTGGGAGAGCACAGATACGCAGTATTTT. Amino acid sequence: CASSRTWESTDTQYF.

The chain carries TRBV5-1 and TRBJ2-1; D is ambiguous. In germline, CDR1 is SGHRS, CDR2 YFSETQ. There are 15 residues in the CDR3. The V and J ends lost 4 bases and 2 bases respectively, with 13 bases between them. The CDR3 DNA reads TGCGCCAGCAGCCTTGGGCCTGAAACCTACAATGAGCAGTTCTTC. It yields the protein CASSLGPETYNEQFF.

The genes are TRBV25-1 and TRBJ1-6, with D perhaps TRBD1 (5 bases). V lost 3 bases and J lost 8, with 14 bases in between. The CDR3 has 15 amino acids. Germline values: CDR1 MGHDK, CDR2 SYGVNS. The CDR3 DNA reads TGTGCCAGCAGTGACTCAGGGATAGGAGATTCACCCCTCCACTTT. The encoded protein is CASSDSGIGDSPLHF.

The rearrangement uses TRBV2 and TRBJ2-1; possibly TRBD2 for D (6 bases). The CDR3 consists of 14 residues. V was clipped by 1 base and J by 7 bases, with 11 bases between them. Germline CDR1 and CDR2: SNHLY and FYNNEI. This CDR3 is CASSEGGEDNEQFF. In nucleotides, the CDR3 is TGTGCCAGCAGTGAAGGCGGGGAGGATAATGAGCAGTTCTTC.

Regarding this clone: The sample holds other DNA sequences that translate to the same CDR3. CDR3 loop: CASSPQGDQPQHF. The CDR3 bases are TGTGCCAGCTCACCCCAGGGTGATCAGCCCCAGCATTTT. This chain uses TRBV18 with TRBJ1-5; possibly TRBD1 for D (5 bases). With 3 bases removed from V and 5 bases from J, the gap between germline ends came to 8 bases. The CDR3 totals 13 residues. Germline V gene sequence: CDR1 KGHSH, CDR2 LQKENI.

This sequence joins TRBV5-1 and TRBJ1-4; D ambiguous. The germline V and J ends were trimmed by 9 bases and 0 bases, with 15 bases remaining between them. CDR3 size: 15 residues. Looked up from germline, CDR1 is SGHRS and CDR2 is YFSETQ. CDR3 sequence (DNA): TGCGCCACCGGCCAGACTTCTGCAACTAATGAAAAACTGTTTTTT. This gives the protein CATGQTSATNEKLFF. Full variable domain (remainder filled in from reference TRBV5-1 and TRBJ1-4): KAGVTQTPRYLIKTRGQQVTLSCSPISGHRSVSWYQQTPGQGLQFLFEYFSETQRNKGNFPGRFSGRQFSNSRSEMNVSTLELGDSALYLCATGQTSATNEKLFFGSGTQLSVL.

The chain combines TRBV12-5 with TRBJ1-2, with 7 nucleotides matching TRBD1. The germline CDR1 and CDR2 sequences are LGHNT and FRNRAP. V gave up 7 bases and J gave up 4 bases; unmatched junction bases: 12. The CDR3 totals 15 residues. CDR3 in DNA: TGTGCTAGTGCCTATGGGACAGACCTCTTCTATGGCTACACCTTC. It translates to CASAYGTDLFYGYTF.

This clone was seen just once. The rearrangement joins TRBV11-2 to TRBJ2-5; possibly TRBD2 for D (7 bases). The CDR3 totals 15 residues. V lost 3 bases and J lost 5, with 16 bases in between. Germline V gene data show CDR1 as SGHAT and CDR2 as FQNNGV. The CDR3 is CASSFLGGAWETQYF. The CDR3 coding sequence is TGTGCCAGCAGCTTTCTAGGGGGGGCGTGGGAGACCCAGTACTTC. Using reference TRBV11-2 and TRBJ2-5 for the parts outside the CDR3, the full variable domain is EAGVAQSPRYKIIEKRQSVAFWCNPISGHATLYWYQQILGQGPKLLIQFQNNGVVDDSQLPKDRFSAERLKGVDSTLKIQPAKLEDSAVYLCASSFLGGAWETQYFGPGTRLLVL.

The rearrangement joins TRBV7-2 to TRBJ2-2; D possibly corresponds to TRBD2 (6 bases). V was cut by 1 base and J by 1 base, with 7 bases left in between. Per the germline V gene, CDR1 is SGHTA and CDR2 is FQGNSA. The CDR3 is made up of 15 amino acids. CDR3 amino acids: CASSLGLENTGELFF. DNA of the CDR3: TGTGCCAGCAGCTTAGGACTAGAGAACACCGGGGAGCTGTTTTTT.

Worth noting for this clone: This specimen includes other DNA sequences encoding the same CDR3. V usage is TRBV11-2 and J usage is TRBJ1-2; D gene ambiguous. This CDR3 spans 14 amino acids. V was shortened by 9 bases and J by 5 bases, with 19 bases between the two germline ends. From germline, CDR1 is SGHAT and CDR2 FQNNGV. CDR3 sequence reads: CASSTYLLEYGYTF. The DNA for the CDR3 is TGTGCCAGTAGTACCTATCTCCTTGAGTATGGCTACACCTTC.

The chain is built from TRBV14 and TRBJ1-1; D is perhaps TRBD1 (5 bases). Germline loops: CDR1 SGHDN, CDR2 FVKESK. Between the trimmed V and J ends, which lost 4 bases and 5 bases, there was a span of 20 bases. The CDR3 is 16 residues long. CDR3 residues: CASSPLVWGVRTEAFF. In DNA, the CDR3 is TGTGCCAGCAGCCCATTGGTCTGGGGGGTACGTACTGAAGCTTTCTTT.